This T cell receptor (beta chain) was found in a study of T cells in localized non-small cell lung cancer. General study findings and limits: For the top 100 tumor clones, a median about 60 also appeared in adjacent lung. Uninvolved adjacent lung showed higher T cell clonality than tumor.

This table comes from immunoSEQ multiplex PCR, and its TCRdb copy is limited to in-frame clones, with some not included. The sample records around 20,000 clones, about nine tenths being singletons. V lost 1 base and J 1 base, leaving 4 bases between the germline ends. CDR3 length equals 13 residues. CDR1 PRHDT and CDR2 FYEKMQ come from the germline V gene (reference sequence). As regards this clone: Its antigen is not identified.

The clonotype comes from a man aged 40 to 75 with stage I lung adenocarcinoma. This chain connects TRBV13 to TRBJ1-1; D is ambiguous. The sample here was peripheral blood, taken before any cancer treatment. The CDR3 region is CASSLVGNTEAFF. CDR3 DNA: TGTGCCAGCAGCTTAGTTGGGAACACTGAAGCTTTCTTT.